This entry lists 3 T cell receptor beta chains sequenced from one sample in a study of early T cells in non-severe SARS-CoV-2 infection. TCRdb called the 5' RACE reads again in MiXCR, with one record for every CDR3 protein. The profile covers tens of thousands of distinct CDR3 sequences, with 8.5% to 10% appearing a single time and around 10% taken by the ten largest. The sample was whole blood. These receptors all stem from an adult who was a healthcare worker with PCR-confirmed SARS-CoV-2 infection or an uninfected control (not recorded which).

CDR3 coding DNA: TGCGCCAGCAGCTTGGATGCAGGGATAGAGACCCAGTACTTC. Encoded protein: CASSLDAGIETQYF. The gene calls are TRBV5-1 and TRBJ2-5; D may be TRBD1 (5 bases). This CDR3 has 14 amino acids. Germline V gene data show CDR1 as SGHRS and CDR2 as YFSETQ. V was pared by 0 bases and J by 4 bases, with 10 bases between.

This clonotype was detected ten times or more. This chain connects TRBV6-2 or TRBV6-3 to TRBJ1-1, with 7 bases that match TRBD1. Germline assignment: CDR1 MNHEY and CDR2 SVGEGT. Unmatched junction bases numbered 11, after V lost 5 bases and J lost 5 bases. The CDR3 spans 15 residues. Here the CDR3 reads CASSPRTGWGTEAFF. The DNA for the CDR3 is TGTGCCAGCAGTCCACGGACAGGATGGGGGACTGAAGCTTTCTTT.

This clonotype appeared a few times. The chain employs TRBV6-5 and TRBJ2-5, with unresolved D. The CDR3 covers 14 residues. Trimming pared 7 bases from V and 3 bases from J, leaving 15 bases between. Germline V gene lookup returns CDR1 MNHEY and CDR2 SVGAGI. This CDR3 is CASTPPGKKETQYF. CDR3 DNA: TGTGCCAGCACCCCACCAGGAAAGAAAGAGACCCAGTACTTC.